Detailed here is one T cell receptor (beta chain). These data are taken from a study of TIL therapy for anti-PD-1-resistant metastatic lung cancer. Time point defined: pre-treatment sample, taken before nivolumab and TIL therapy. V was pared by 3 bases and J by 5 bases, with 20 bases between. Germline CDR1 MDHEN, CDR2 SYDVKM. This CDR3 contains 16 residues. Sequencing used immunoSEQ v3. Measured with immunoSEQ multiplex PCR; TCRdb has only the in-frame clones, and not every one. The data contain more than 35,000 clones, less than 75% of them seen just once; the ten biggest clones take up about 6%. Material: blood, obtained at baseline. The sequence was collected from a person between 30 and 79 years old with non-small cell lung cancer. The chain uses TRBV28 and TRBJ2-7; TRBD2 might be the D (5 bases). Written as DNA, the CDR3 is TGTGCCAGCAGTTTTCCGTCGTCGGGGTTGAAGAACGAGCAGTACTTC. Translated: CASSFPSSGLKNEQYF.